Below, 19 T cell receptor beta chains from the same sample are listed, as sequenced in a study of beta chain features in type 1 diabetes. General study findings and limits: Significant though moderate, a shortening of TCRB CDR3s appeared in all four CD4+ subsets of Type 1 diabetes patients.

Expressed TCRB transcripts were sequenced because the isolated RNA had all been reverse transcribed beforehand. Assay used: immunoSEQ multiplex PCR; TCRdb lists only in-frame clones, some missing. The data show more than 250,000 clones, with roughly an eighth seen just once and about 0.016% held by the top ten. The antigens of these receptors remain unknown. Sequencing was carried out using naive CD4+ T cells from blood. These receptors were obtained from a man younger than 45 with type 1 diabetes.

This chain connects TRBV28 to TRBJ2-5, with 8 bases matching TRBD1. The trim removed 1 base at V and 2 bases at J, leaving 3 bases unmatched. CDR3 length: 15 amino acids. CDR1 and CDR2 from the germline V gene are MDHEN and SYDVKM. Written as DNA, the CDR3 is TGTGCCAGCAGTTTATCGGACAGGGTACAAGAGACCCAGTACTTC. Protein: CASSLSDRVQETQYF.

This clone came up a few times. J is TRBJ2-7 and V is TRBV2, with TRBD1 identical over 8 bases. This CDR3 comprises 14 residues. V shed 6 bases, J shed 3 bases, and the junction held 7 bases outside the gene matches. The germline V gene has CDR1 SNHLY and CDR2 FYNNEI. The CDR3 DNA reads as TGTGCCAGCAGCTTTGACAGGGGTGACTACGAGCAGTACTTC. The encoded protein is CASSFDRGDYEQYF.

This chain's CDR3 is CASSVGTRGNEQYF. In DNA, the CDR3 is TGTGCCAGCAGCGTCGGGACTAGAGGTAACGAGCAGTACTTC. The gene calls are TRBV9 and TRBJ2-7; TRBD2 matches 8 bases. The V segment lost 2 bases and the J segment 5 bases; nucleotides outside the gene matches: 6. CDR1 and CDR2 from the germline V gene are SGDLS and YYNGEE. The CDR3 spans 14 residues.

This rearrangement joins TRBV4-3 to TRBJ1-1; D gene ambiguous. Per germline, CDR1 LGHNA and CDR2 YSLEER. CDR3 size: 15 residues. The V end was cut by 4 bases, the J end by 4 bases, with 16 bases between. CDR3 residues: CASSPQAGGSTEAFF. The CDR3 DNA reads as TGCGCCAGCAGCCCCCAAGCGGGTGGGAGCACTGAAGCTTTCTTT.

This clone showed up just a few times. The rearrangement uses TRBV30 and TRBJ2-1, with TRBD2 matching 8 bases. Germline V CDR1 and CDR2: GTSNPN, SVGIG (reference sequence). This CDR3 has 14 amino acids. Trimming removed 5 bases from V and 3 bases from J; junction bases left unmatched: 6. The CDR3 DNA sequence: TGTGCCTGGGGCAGCGGGAGTAGCTACAATGAGCAGTTCTTC. Amino acid sequence: CAWGSGSSYNEQFF.

This clone has only a few counts. The gene calls are TRBV6-5 and TRBJ1-2; D ambiguous. There are 16 residues in the CDR3. Germline CDR1 MNHEY, CDR2 SVGAGI. The V end was cut by 0 bases, the J end by 4 bases, with 15 bases between. CDR3 bases: TGTGCCAGCAGTTACTCGAAGACATCTTTGGGCTATGGCTACACCTTC. Its protein is CASSYSKTSLGYGYTF.

The rearrangement uses TRBV6-5 and TRBJ2-7; TRBD2 might be the D (5 bases). Germline CDR1 is MNHEY and CDR2 is SVGAGI. This CDR3 spans 12 amino acids. The V end lost 4 bases, the J end lost 7 bases, and 11 bases lay between the germline ends. The CDR3 sequence: CASSSSWREQYF. As DNA, the CDR3 is TGTGCCAGCAGTTCCTCCTGGAGGGAGCAGTACTTC.

The chain is built from TRBV28 and TRBJ2-7; D is undetermined. Trimming left V 6 bases short and J 6 bases short, with 15 bases between. Per the germline V gene, CDR1 is MDHEN and CDR2 is SYDVKM. This CDR3 spans 13 amino acids. The CDR3 DNA sequence: TGTGCCAGCAGGCCGCTGCCTGGGCGCGAGCAGTACTTC. It yields the protein CASRPLPGREQYF. The full variable domain, completed using reference TRBV28 and TRBJ2-7, is DVKVTQSSRYLVKRTGEKVFLECVQDMDHENMFWYRQDPGLGLRLIYFSYDVKMKEKGDIPEGYSVSREKKERFSLILESASTNQTSMYLCASRPLPGREQYFGPGTRLTVT.

This clone showed up just a few times. This rearrangement joins TRBV5-1 to TRBJ1-4; no definite D call. V was clipped by 4 bases and J by 0 bases, with 10 bases between them. The CDR3 spans 15 residues. Germline-derived CDR1 and CDR2 are SGHRS and YFSETQ. The CDR3 region is CASSDSGATNEKLFF. The DNA of the CDR3 is TGCGCCAGCAGCGATTCAGGTGCAACTAATGAAAAACTGTTTTTT.

The gene calls are TRBV29-1 and TRBJ1-1; maybe TRBD1 (6 bases). V shed 4 bases and J shed 1 base, with 10 bases lying between them. The length of the CDR3 is 13 residues. Looked up from germline, CDR1 is SQVTM and CDR2 is ANQGSEA. The CDR3: CSVAGQPNTEAFF. CDR3 bases: TGCAGCGTTGCCGGACAGCCGAACACTGAAGCTTTCTTT.

V usage is TRBV5-1 and J usage is TRBJ2-2, with D hard to call. The CDR3 has 14 amino acids. V lost 0 bases and J lost 7, with 10 bases in between. Germline loops: CDR1 SGHRS, CDR2 YFSETQ. The CDR3 loop reads CASSLVTSSGELFF. Written as DNA, the CDR3 is TGCGCCAGCAGCTTGGTGACTTCGAGCGGGGAGCTGTTTTTT.

This clone was seen more than once but under ten times. The rearrangement joins TRBV18 to TRBJ2-7, with 8 bases lining up with TRBD2. The CDR3 length is 16 residues. J was trimmed by 3 bases and V by 3 bases; bases with no gene match: 10. Germline CDR1 reads KGHSH; CDR2 reads LQKENI. CDR3 sequence (DNA): TGTGCCAGCTCACCCCACGATGGGACTAGTCTCTACGAGCAGTACTTC. The encoded protein is CASSPHDGTSLYEQYF. Variable domain in full (rest from reference TRBV18 and TRBJ2-7): NAGVMQNPRHLVRRRGQEARLRCSPMKGHSHVYWYRQLPEEGLKFMVYLQKENIIDESGMPKERFSAEFPKEGPSILRIQQVVRGDSAAYFCASSPHDGTSLYEQYFGPGTRLTVT.

The sample holds a few counts of this clone. The gene calls are TRBV4-1 and TRBJ2-7; possibly TRBD2 for D (5 bases). Looked up from germline, CDR1 is MGHRA and CDR2 is YSYEKL. The V gene lost 1 base and the J gene lost 3 bases, with 16 bases spanning the gap. The CDR3 is made up of 16 amino acids. CDR3 sequence (DNA): TGCGCCAGCAGCCAAGGCTCCGCTTTCGGGGTCTACGAGCAGTACTTC. This codes for CASSQGSAFGVYEQYF.

The rearrangement joins TRBV28 to TRBJ2-4; 11 bases line up with TRBD1. Germline V gives CDR1 MDHEN, CDR2 SYDVKM. V shed 4 bases and J 8 bases; nucleotides not matched to a gene: 1. The CDR3 covers 13 residues. CDR3 residues: CASSSGQGDIQYF. In DNA form, the CDR3 reads TGTGCCAGCAGTTCGGGACAGGGGGACATTCAGTACTTC.

This clone was seen more than once but under ten times. The rearrangement links TRBV6-6 to TRBJ2-1; 13 bases are a match to TRBD2. Germline CDR1 MNHNY, CDR2 SVGAGI (reference sequence). With V trimmed by 6 bases and J by 7 bases, 3 bases remained unmatched. The CDR3 covers 14 residues. The CDR3 loop is CASSWTSGSNEQFF. The DNA of the CDR3 is TGTGCCAGCAGCTGGACTAGCGGGAGTAATGAGCAGTTCTTC.

This clone was recorded a few times. The rearrangement uses TRBV29-1 and TRBJ1-4, with 9 bases matching TRBD1. The CDR3 contains 13 residues. CDR1 and CDR2 (germline): SQVTM, ANQGSEA. The trim removed 6 bases at V and 8 bases at J, leaving 7 bases unmatched. The CDR3 sequence: CSVNRGQGEKLFF. CDR3 sequence (DNA): TGCAGCGTCAACAGGGGGCAGGGGGAAAAACTGTTTTTT.

The gene calls are TRBV7-2 and TRBJ2-1, with a possible D match to TRBD2 (6 bases). The V gene's germline CDR1 is SGHTA and CDR2 FQGNSA. V was trimmed by 4 bases and J by 6 bases, leaving 19 bases between them. The CDR3 has 16 amino acids. The CDR3 DNA follows: TGTGCCAGCAGCTCCAGCGGGTCTAGATCGCGCAATGAGCAGTTCTTC. It specifies CASSSSGSRSRNEQFF.

With regard to this clone: This sample includes further DNA sequences coding for the same CDR3. This chain connects TRBV5-1 to TRBJ2-7; weak D call: TRBD2 (6 bases). CDR1 and CDR2 from the germline V gene are SGHRS and YFSETQ. V was pared by 3 bases and J by 1 base, with 11 bases between. The CDR3 has 14 amino acids. This CDR3 is CASSSMTSSYEQYF. CDR3 sequence (DNA): TGCGCCAGCAGCTCTATGACTAGTTCCTACGAGCAGTACTTC.

This clone has only a few counts. CDR3 bases: TGCGCCAGCAGCTTGGCTGGGACTAGCGGGTACAATGAGCAGTTCTTC. Translation: CASSLAGTSGYNEQFF. The J gene is TRBJ2-1, the V gene TRBV5-1, with TRBD2 matching over 12 bases. CDR1 and CDR2 (germline): SGHRS, YFSETQ. This CDR3 has 16 residues. V gave up 0 bases and J gave up 4 bases; unmatched junction bases: 2.